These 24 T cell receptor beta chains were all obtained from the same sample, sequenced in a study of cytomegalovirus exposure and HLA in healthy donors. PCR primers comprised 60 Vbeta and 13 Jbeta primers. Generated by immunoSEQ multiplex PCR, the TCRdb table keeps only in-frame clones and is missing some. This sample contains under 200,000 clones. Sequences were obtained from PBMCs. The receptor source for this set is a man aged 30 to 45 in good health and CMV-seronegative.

DNA of the CDR3: TGTGCCAGTAGTATGCAAACGGGTAACACCGGGGAGCTGTTTTTT. Its protein product is CASSMQTGNTGELFF. The rearrangement links TRBV19 to TRBJ2-2, with D unresolved. Germline values: CDR1 LNHDA, CDR2 SQIVND (reference sequence). Between the trimmed V and J ends, which lost 3 bases and 2 bases, there was a span of 10 bases. The CDR3 is made up of 15 amino acids.

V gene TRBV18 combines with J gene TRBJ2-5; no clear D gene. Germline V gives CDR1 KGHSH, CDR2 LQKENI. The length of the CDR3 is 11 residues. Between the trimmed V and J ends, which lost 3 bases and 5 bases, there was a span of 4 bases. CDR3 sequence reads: CASSPGETQYF. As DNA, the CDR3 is TGTGCCAGCTCACCGGGCGAGACCCAGTACTTC.

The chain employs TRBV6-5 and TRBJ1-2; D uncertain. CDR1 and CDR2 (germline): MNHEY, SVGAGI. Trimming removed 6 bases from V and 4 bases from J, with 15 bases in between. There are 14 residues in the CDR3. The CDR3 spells CASRALPGLYGYTF. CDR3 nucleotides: TGTGCCAGCAGAGCCCTCCCAGGCCTCTATGGCTACACCTTC.

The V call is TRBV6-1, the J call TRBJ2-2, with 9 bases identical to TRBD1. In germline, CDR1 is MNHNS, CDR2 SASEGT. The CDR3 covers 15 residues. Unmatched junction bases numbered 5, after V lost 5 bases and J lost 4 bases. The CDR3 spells CASSQGQGGTGELFF. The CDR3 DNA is TGTGCCAGCAGTCAGGGACAGGGAGGCACCGGGGAGCTGTTTTTT.

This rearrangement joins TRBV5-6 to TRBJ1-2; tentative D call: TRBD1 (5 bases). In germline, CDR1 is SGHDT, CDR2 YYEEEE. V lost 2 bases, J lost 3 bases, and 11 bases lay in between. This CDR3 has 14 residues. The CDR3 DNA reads TGTGCCAGCAGCTTTGTCAGGGTGGACTATGGCTACACCTTC. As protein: CASSFVRVDYGYTF.

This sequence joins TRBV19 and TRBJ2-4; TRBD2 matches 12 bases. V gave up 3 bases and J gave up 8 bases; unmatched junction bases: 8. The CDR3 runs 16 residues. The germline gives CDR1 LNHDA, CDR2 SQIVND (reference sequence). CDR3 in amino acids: CASSIASGRVQDIQYF. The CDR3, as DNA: TGTGCCAGTAGTATCGCTAGCGGGAGGGTTCAAGACATTCAGTACTTC.

CDR3: CASSALQGPREKLFF. As DNA, the CDR3 is TGTGCCAGCAGTGCTTTACAGGGGCCAAGGGAAAAACTGTTTTTT. The gene calls are TRBV25-1 and TRBJ1-4; 7 bases fit TRBD1. Germline lookup yields CDR1 MGHDK and CDR2 SYGVNS. The CDR3 loop spans 15 amino acids. V lost 4 bases to trimming and J lost 8 bases; unmatched junction nucleotides: 10.

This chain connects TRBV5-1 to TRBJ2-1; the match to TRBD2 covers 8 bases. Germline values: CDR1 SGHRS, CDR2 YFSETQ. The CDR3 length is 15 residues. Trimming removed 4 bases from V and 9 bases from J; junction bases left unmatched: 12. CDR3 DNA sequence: TGCGCCAGCAGCCCGACTAGCGCCGGACGGGGTGAGCAGTTCTTC. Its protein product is CASSPTSAGRGEQFF.

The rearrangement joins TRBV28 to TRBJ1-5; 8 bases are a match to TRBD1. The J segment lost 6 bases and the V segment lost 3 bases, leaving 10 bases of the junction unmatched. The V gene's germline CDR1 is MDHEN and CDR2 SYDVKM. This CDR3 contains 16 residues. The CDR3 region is CASSLASGQGFQPQHF. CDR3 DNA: TGTGCCAGCAGTTTGGCATCCGGACAGGGATTTCAGCCCCAGCATTTT.

CDR3: CAWSGRDNQPQHF. The CDR3 bases are TGTGCCTGGAGTGGACGGGACAATCAGCCCCAGCATTTT. The rearrangement uses TRBV30 and TRBJ1-5; the D is unclear. This CDR3 is built from 13 residues. Trimming removed 1 base from V and 3 bases from J, with 7 bases in between. Germline lookup yields CDR1 GTSNPN and CDR2 SVGIG (reference sequence).

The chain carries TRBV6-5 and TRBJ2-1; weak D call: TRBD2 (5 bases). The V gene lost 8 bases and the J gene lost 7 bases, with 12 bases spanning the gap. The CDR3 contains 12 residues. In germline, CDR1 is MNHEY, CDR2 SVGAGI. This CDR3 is CASGTRLNEQFF. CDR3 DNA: TGTGCCAGCGGTACTAGATTGAATGAGCAGTTCTTC.

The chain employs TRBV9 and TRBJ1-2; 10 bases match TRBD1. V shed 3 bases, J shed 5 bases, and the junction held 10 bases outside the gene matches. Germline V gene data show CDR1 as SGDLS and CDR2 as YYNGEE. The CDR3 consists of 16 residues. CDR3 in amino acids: CASSDEGRDRGYGYTF. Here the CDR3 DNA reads TGTGCCAGCAGCGACGAGGGACGGGACAGGGGATATGGCTACACCTTC.

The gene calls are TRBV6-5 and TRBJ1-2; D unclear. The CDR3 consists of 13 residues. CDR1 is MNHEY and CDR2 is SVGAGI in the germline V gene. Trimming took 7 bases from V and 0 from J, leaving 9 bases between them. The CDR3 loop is CASKVRSNYGYTF. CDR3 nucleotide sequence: TGTGCCAGCAAGGTCAGGTCTAACTATGGCTACACCTTC.

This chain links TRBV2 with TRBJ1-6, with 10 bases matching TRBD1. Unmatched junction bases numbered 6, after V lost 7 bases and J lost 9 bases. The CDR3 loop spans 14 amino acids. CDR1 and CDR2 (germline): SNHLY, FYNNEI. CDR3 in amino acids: CASILTGGGSPLHF. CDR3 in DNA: TGTGCCAGCATTTTGACAGGGGGCGGTTCACCCCTCCACTTT. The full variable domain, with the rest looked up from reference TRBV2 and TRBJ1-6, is EPEVTQTPSHQVTQMGQEVILRCVPISNHLYFYWYRQILGQKVEFLVSFYNNEISEKSEIFDDQFSVERPDGSNFTLKIRSTKLEDSAMYFCASILTGGGSPLHFGNGTRLTVT.

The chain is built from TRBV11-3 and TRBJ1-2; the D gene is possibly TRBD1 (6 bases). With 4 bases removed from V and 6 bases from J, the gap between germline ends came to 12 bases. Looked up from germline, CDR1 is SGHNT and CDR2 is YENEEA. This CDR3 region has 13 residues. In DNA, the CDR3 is TGTGCCAGCAGCTGTACAGGGTGGAATGGCTACACCTTC. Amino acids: CASSCTGWNGYTF.

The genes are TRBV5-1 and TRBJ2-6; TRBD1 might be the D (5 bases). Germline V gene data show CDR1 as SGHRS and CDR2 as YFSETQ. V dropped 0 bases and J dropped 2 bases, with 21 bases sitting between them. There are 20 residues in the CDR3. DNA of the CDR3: TGCGCCAGCAGCTTGGCCAAAGGGGTGATAAGTTCTACTGGGGCCAACGTCCTGACTTTC. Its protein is CASSLAKGVISSTGANVLTF.

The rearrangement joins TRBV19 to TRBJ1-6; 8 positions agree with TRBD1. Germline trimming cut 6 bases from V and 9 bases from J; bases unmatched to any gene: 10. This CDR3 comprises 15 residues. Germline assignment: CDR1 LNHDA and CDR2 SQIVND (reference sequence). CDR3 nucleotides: TGTGCCAGTAGCTTGGGGCAGGGGGCTACTTCACCCCTCCACTTT. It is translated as CASSLGQGATSPLHF.

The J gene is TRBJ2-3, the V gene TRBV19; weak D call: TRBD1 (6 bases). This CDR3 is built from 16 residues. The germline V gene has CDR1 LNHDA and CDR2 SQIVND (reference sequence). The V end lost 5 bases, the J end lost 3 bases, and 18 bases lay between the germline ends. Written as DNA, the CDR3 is TGTGCCAGTAGTTCCGGACAGACTTCCTGGACAGATACGCAGTATTTT. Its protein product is CASSSGQTSWTDTQYF.

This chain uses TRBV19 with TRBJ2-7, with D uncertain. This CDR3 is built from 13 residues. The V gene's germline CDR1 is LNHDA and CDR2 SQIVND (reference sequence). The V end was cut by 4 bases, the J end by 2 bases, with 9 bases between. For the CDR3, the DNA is TGTGCCAGTAGTAATGAGCTACCCTACGAGCAGTACTTC. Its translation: CASSNELPYEQYF.

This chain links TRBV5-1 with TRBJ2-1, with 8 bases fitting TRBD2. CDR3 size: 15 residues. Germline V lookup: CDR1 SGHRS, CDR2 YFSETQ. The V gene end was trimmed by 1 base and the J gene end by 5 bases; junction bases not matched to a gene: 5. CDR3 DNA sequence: TGCGCCAGCAGCTTGTGGGTAGCGGGGCACAATGAGCAGTTCTTC. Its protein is CASSLWVAGHNEQFF.

The CDR3 loop reads CASNLDSSYGYTF. As DNA, the CDR3 is TGTGCCAGCAACCTGGACAGCTCCTATGGCTACACCTTC. V is TRBV7-9 and J is TRBJ1-2; D is perhaps TRBD1 (6 bases). The CDR3 is 13 amino acids. Germline V gene lookup returns CDR1 SEHNR and CDR2 FQNEAQ (reference sequence). Trimming cost V 7 bases and J 4 bases, with 13 bases left between them. Full variable domain (remainder filled in from reference TRBV7-9 and TRBJ1-2): DTGVSQNPRHKITKRGQNVTFRCDPISEHNRLYWYRQTLGQGPEFLTYFQNEAQLEKSRLLSDRFSAERPKGSFSTLEIQRTEQGDSAMYLCASNLDSSYGYTFGSGTRLTVV.

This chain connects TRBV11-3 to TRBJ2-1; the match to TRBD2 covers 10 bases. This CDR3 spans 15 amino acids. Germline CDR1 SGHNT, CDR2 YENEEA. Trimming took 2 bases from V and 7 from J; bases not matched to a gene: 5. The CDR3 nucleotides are TGTGCCAGCAGCTTAAACATAGCGGGGGGTAATGAGCAGTTCTTC. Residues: CASSLNIAGGNEQFF.

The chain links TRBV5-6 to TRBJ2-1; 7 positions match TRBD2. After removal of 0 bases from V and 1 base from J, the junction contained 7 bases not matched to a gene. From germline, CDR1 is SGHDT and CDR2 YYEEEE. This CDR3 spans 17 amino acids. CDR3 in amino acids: CASSLVGGGRSYNEQFF. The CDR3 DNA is TGTGCCAGCAGCTTGGTGGGGGGGGGTCGGTCCTACAATGAGCAGTTCTTC.

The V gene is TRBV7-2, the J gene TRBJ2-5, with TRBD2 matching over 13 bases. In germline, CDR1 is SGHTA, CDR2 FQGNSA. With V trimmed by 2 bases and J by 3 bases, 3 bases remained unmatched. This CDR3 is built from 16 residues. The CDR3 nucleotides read TGTGCCAGCAGCTTATGGACTAGCGGGGGTGAAGAGACCCAGTACTTC. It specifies CASSLWTSGGEETQYF.